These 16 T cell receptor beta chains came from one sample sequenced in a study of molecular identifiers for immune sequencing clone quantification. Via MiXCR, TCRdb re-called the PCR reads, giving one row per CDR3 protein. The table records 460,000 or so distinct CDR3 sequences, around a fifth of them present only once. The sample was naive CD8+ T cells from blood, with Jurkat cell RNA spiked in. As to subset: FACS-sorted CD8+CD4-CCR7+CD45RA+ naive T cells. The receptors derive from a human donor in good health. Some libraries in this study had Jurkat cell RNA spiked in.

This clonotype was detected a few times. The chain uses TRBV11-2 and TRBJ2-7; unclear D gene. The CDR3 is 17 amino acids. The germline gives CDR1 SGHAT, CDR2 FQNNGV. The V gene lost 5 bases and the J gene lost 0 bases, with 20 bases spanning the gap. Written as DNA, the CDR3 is TGTGCCAGCAGCGCACCTAATGTTGCGTCCAGCTCCTACGAGCAGTACTTC. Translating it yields CASSAPNVASSSYEQYF.

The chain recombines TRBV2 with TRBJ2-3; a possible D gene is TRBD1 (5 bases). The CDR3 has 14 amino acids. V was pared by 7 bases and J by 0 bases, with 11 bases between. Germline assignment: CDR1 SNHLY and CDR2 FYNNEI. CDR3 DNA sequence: TGTGCCAGCAAGGGGTCGGACAGCACAGATACGCAGTATTTT. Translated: CASKGSDSTDTQYF.

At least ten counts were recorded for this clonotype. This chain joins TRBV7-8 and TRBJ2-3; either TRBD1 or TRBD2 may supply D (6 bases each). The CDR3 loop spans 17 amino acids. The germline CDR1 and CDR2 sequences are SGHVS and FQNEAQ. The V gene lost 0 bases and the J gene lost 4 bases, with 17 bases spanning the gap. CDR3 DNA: TGTGCCAGCAGCTTAGCGGGGGGCAGGGGTCAAGCAGATACGCAGTATTTT. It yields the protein CASSLAGGRGQADTQYF.

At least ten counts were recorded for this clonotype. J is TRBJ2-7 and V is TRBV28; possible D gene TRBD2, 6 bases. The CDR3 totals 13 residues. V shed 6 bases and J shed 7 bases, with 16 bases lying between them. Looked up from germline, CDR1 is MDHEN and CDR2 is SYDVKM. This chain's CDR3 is CASSPSGVREQYF. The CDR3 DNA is TGTGCCAGCAGCCCGTCGGGGGTAAGAGAGCAGTACTTC.

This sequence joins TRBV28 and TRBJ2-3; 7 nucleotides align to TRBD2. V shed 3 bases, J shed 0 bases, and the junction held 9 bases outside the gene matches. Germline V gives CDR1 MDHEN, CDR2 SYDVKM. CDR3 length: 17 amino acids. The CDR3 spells CASSLPCGRDSTDTQYF. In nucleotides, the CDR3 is TGTGCCAGCAGTTTGCCTTGCGGGAGAGATAGCACAGATACGCAGTATTTT.

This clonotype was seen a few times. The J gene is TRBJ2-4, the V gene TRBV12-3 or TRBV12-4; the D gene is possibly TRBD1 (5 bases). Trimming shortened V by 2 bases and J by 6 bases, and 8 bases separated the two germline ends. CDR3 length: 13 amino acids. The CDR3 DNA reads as TGTGCCAGCAGTTTACCAGGGTTAAACATTCAGTACTTC. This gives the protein CASSLPGLNIQYF.

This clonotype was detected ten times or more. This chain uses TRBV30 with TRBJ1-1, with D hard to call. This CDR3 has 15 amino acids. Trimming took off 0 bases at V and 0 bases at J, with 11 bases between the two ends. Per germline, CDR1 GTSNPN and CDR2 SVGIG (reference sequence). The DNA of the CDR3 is TGTGCCTGGAGTGTACCAGCGGATCTGAACACTGAAGCTTTCTTT. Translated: CAWSVPADLNTEAFF. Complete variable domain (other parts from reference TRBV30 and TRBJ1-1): SQTIHQWPATLVQPVGSPLSLECTVEGTSNPNLYWYRQAAGRGLQLLFYSVGIGQISSEVPQNLSASRPQDRQFILSSKKLLLSDSGFYLCAWSVPADLNTEAFFGQGTRLTVV.

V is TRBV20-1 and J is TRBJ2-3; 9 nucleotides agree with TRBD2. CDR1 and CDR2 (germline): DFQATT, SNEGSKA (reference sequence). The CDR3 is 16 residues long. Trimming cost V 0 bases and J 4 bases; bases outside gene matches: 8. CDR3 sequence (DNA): TGCAGTGCTAGAGAGCTAGCGGGAACGGTAGCAGATACGCAGTATTTT. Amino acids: CSARELAGTVADTQYF.

The DNA for the CDR3 is TGTGCCAGCAGTAACACAGGGGAGACCTACGAGCAGTACTTC. Amino acids: CASSNTGETYEQYF. The chain recombines TRBV27 with TRBJ2-7, with 7 bases matching TRBD1. The CDR3 has 14 amino acids. Germline V gene sequence: CDR1 MNHEY, CDR2 SMNVEV (reference sequence). Trimming at V came to 5 bases and at J to 2 bases, leaving 6 bases not matched to a gene.

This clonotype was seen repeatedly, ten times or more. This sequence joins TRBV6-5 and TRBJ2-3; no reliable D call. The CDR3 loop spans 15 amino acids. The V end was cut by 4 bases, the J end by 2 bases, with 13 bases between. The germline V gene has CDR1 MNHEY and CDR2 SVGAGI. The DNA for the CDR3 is TGTGCCAGCAGTTCCACAGATTTGAACACAGATACGCAGTATTTT. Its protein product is CASSSTDLNTDTQYF.

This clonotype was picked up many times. The CDR3 DNA follows: TGTGCCAGCAGCTTAGTGTTTCCGGGCTACGAGCAGTACTTC. This sequence encodes CASSLVFPGYEQYF. The V call is TRBV7-2, the J call TRBJ2-7; D not certain. This CDR3 has 14 residues. Trimming took off 1 base at V and 3 bases at J, with 10 bases between the two ends. Germline V gene lookup returns CDR1 SGHTA and CDR2 FQGNSA.

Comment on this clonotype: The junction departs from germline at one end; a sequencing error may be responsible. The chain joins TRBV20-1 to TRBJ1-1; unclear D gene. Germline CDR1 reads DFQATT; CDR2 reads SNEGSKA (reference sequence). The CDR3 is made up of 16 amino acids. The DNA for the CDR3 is TGCAGTACTAGAGATCTAATCTTGAGTACAACCACTGAAGCTTTCTTT. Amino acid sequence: CSTRDLILSTTTEAFF.

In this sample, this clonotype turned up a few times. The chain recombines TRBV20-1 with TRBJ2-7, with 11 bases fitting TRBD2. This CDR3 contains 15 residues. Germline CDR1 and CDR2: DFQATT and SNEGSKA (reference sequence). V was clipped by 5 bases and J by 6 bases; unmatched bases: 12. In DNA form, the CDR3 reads TGCAGTGCTCGCCGACTAGCGGGACGTCAAGGCGAGCAGTACTTC. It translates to CSARRLAGRQGEQYF.

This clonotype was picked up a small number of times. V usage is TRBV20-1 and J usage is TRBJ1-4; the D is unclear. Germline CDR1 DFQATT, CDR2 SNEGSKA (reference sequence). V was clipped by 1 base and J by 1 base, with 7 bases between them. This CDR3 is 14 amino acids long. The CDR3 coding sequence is TGCAGTGCTAGAGTAGGGTTAACTAATGAAAAACTGTTTTTT. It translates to CSARVGLTNEKLFF.

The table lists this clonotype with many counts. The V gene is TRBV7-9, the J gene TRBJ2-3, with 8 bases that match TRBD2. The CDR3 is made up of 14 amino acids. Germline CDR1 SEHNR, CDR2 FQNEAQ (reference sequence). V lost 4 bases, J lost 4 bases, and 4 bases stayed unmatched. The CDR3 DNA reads TGTGCCAGCAGCTCCCGGGGGGGCCCAGATACGCAGTATTTT. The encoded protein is CASSSRGGPDTQYF. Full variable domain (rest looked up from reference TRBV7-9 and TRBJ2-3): DTGVSQNPRHKITKRGQNVTFRCDPISEHNRLYWYRQTLGQGPEFLTYFQNEAQLEKSRLLSDRFSAERPKGSFSTLEIQRTEQGDSAMYLCASSSRGGPDTQYFGPGTRLTVL.

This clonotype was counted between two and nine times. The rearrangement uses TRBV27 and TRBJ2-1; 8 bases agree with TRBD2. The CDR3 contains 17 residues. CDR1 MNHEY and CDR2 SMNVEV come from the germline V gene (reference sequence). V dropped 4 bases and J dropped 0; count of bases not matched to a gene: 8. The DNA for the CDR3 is TGTGCCAGCAGTTCCATCCCCGGGACTAGCTCCTACAATGAGCAGTTCTTC. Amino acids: CASSSIPGTSSYNEQFF.